Following are 28 T cell receptor beta chains from one sample sequenced in a study of T cell changes during pregnancy in multiple sclerosis. TCRdb's copy holds only in-frame clones and misses some; the assay was immunoSEQ multiplex PCR. Of roughly 74,000 clones in the sample, 88% were seen once. The starting material was peripheral blood, obtained before pregnancy. All receptors derive from a female donor with multiple sclerosis, enrolled in a pregnancy study.

This rearrangement joins TRBV27 to TRBJ2-1; D is unclear. The CDR3 is made up of 14 amino acids. Trimming took 3 bases from V and 7 from J, leaving 13 bases between them. Germline assignment: CDR1 MNHEY and CDR2 SMNVEV (reference sequence). The CDR3 region is CASSFGSGVNEQFF. CDR3 sequence (DNA): TGTGCCAGCAGTTTCGGATCGGGTGTGAATGAGCAGTTCTTC.

J is TRBJ1-2 and V is TRBV7-9, with TRBD1 matching 9 bases. Per the germline V gene, CDR1 is SEHNR and CDR2 is FQNEAQ (reference sequence). CDR3 size: 15 residues. V lost 3 bases and J lost 3; bases outside the gene matches: 5. The CDR3 coding sequence is TGTGCCAGCAGCTTTCCGGACAGGGGAGACTATGGCTACACCTTC. As protein: CASSFPDRGDYGYTF.

The chain couples TRBV6-5 to TRBJ1-2; D might be TRBD1 (5 bases). Germline CDR1 reads MNHEY; CDR2 reads SVGAGI. The CDR3 runs to 14 residues. The ends were cut back, 5 bases at V and 7 bases at J, with 17 bases in the middle. CDR3 sequence: CASSLLGGGGGYTF. CDR3 in DNA: TGTGCCAGCAGTCTCCTGGGGGGGGGTGGTGGCTACACCTTC.

Only a few counts were recorded for this clone. This rearrangement joins TRBV29-1 to TRBJ1-1, with D tentatively TRBD1 (5 bases). Germline V gene data show CDR1 as SQVTM and CDR2 as ANQGSEA. V was pared by 7 bases and J by 0 bases, with 15 bases between. There are 14 residues in the CDR3. Written as DNA, the CDR3 is TGCAGCGGAAGGGGAATTCATATGAACACTGAAGCTTTCTTT. Its protein is CSGRGIHMNTEAFF.

The chain recombines TRBV6-4 with TRBJ2-1; 12 bases map to TRBD2. V lost 2 bases, J lost 3 bases, and 2 bases stayed unmatched. The CDR3 loop spans 16 amino acids. Germline V gene lookup returns CDR1 MRHNA and CDR2 SNTAGT. CDR3 region: CASSDPTSGSYNEQFF. The CDR3 region has the DNA TGTGCCAGCAGTGACCCGACTAGCGGGAGCTACAATGAGCAGTTCTTC.

This sequence joins TRBV5-1 and TRBJ2-1; 12 bases are shared with TRBD2. The CDR3 has 18 residues. Looked up from germline, CDR1 is SGHRS and CDR2 is YFSETQ. Trimming took 4 bases from V and 6 from J; bases not matched to a gene: 14. DNA for the CDR3: TGCGCCAGCAGCCTTGGGGGGACGACTAGCGGGAGATTCAATGAGCAGTTCTTC. Encoded protein: CASSLGGTTSGRFNEQFF.

V usage is TRBV6-1 and J usage is TRBJ1-2, with D hard to call. The CDR3 loop spans 12 amino acids. Trimming shortened V by 6 bases and J by 3 bases, and 8 bases separated the two germline ends. Germline V gene sequence: CDR1 MNHNS, CDR2 SASEGT. The CDR3 coding sequence is TGTGCCAGCAGCCTACAGTACTATGGCTACACCTTC. Translating it yields CASSLQYYGYTF.

The chain carries TRBV10-3 and TRBJ1-1, with D unresolved. V was cut by 0 bases and J by 0 bases, with 11 bases left in between. Germline values: CDR1 ENHRY, CDR2 SYGVKD. This CDR3 region has 16 residues. The CDR3 sequence: CAISESITVLNTEAFF. The CDR3 DNA sequence: TGTGCCATCAGTGAGTCTATAACAGTATTGAACACTGAAGCTTTCTTT.

The chain recombines TRBV7-9 with TRBJ1-2, with D unresolved. The length of the CDR3 is 13 residues. Germline CDR1 is SEHNR and CDR2 is FQNEAQ (reference sequence). Trimming pared 1 base from V and 8 bases from J, leaving 11 bases between. CDR3 residues: CASSLGRGSGYTF. CDR3 coding DNA: TGTGCCAGCAGCTTAGGACGGGGAAGCGGCTACACCTTC.

The chain uses TRBV15 and TRBJ1-1, with a weak D call TRBD1 (5 bases). The CDR3 covers 15 residues. Germline CDR1 is LNHNV and CDR2 is YYDKDF (reference sequence). V was clipped by 1 base and J by 5 bases, with 14 bases between them. The CDR3 here is CATSRVRGEGTEAFF. The CDR3 DNA sequence: TGTGCCACCAGCAGAGTTAGAGGGGAGGGGACTGAAGCTTTCTTT.

This rearrangement joins TRBV7-8 to TRBJ2-7; no firm D call. CDR1 is SGHVS and CDR2 is FQNEAQ in the germline V gene. With 1 base removed from V and 5 bases from J, the gap between germline ends came to 6 bases. The CDR3 runs 12 residues. CDR3 DNA: TGTGCCAGCAGCTTAGGGGCAGACGAGCAGTACTTC. It yields the protein CASSLGADEQYF. Together with reference TRBV7-8 and TRBJ2-7, the CDR3 gives the full variable domain: GAGVSQSPRYKVAKRGQDVALRCDPISGHVSLFWYQQALGQGPEFLTYFQNEAQLDKSGLPSDRFFAERPEGSVSTLKIQRTQQEDSAVYLCASSLGADEQYFGPGTRLTVT.

This clone was observed a few times. The gene calls are TRBV7-6 and TRBJ2-7; TRBD2 matches at 9 bases. Germline-derived CDR1 and CDR2 are SGHVS and FNYEAQ. V trimming: 5 bases; J trimming: 3 bases; junction bases outside the gene matches: 5. CDR3 length equals 14 residues. The CDR3 region is CASSETSGDYEQYF. The CDR3 bases are TGTGCCAGCAGCGAGACTAGCGGAGACTACGAGCAGTACTTC.

V and J are TRBV27 and TRBJ1-1, with 8 bases matching TRBD1. This CDR3 is 17 amino acids long. Germline CDR1 MNHEY, CDR2 SMNVEV (reference sequence). V shed 6 bases, J shed 1 base, and the junction held 13 bases outside the gene matches. The CDR3 loop is CASRGDRLLASNTEAFF. In nucleotides, the CDR3 is TGTGCCAGCAGGGGGGACAGGCTCCTAGCCTCGAACACTGAAGCTTTCTTT.

CDR3 loop: CASSDFRGQGQPQHF. CDR3 in DNA: TGTGCCAGCAGTGATTTCAGGGGGCAAGGACAGCCCCAGCATTTT. The V call is TRBV6-1, the J call TRBJ1-5; 8 bases align to TRBD1. V gave up 3 bases and J gave up 7 bases; unmatched junction bases: 8. The CDR3 is made up of 15 amino acids. CDR1 is MNHNS and CDR2 is SASEGT in the germline V gene.

The gene calls are TRBV7-2 and TRBJ1-1; 7 bases align to TRBD1. The J segment lost 1 base and the V segment lost 5 bases, leaving 13 bases of the junction unmatched. The CDR3 has 17 residues. The germline gives CDR1 SGHTA, CDR2 FQGNSA. The CDR3 DNA follows: TGTGCCAGCAGCCCCCGGGACAGCCCCATATGGAACACTGAAGCTTTCTTT. This encodes CASSPRDSPIWNTEAFF.

The chain joins TRBV27 to TRBJ2-5, with 9 nucleotides matching TRBD2. Germline assignment: CDR1 MNHEY and CDR2 SMNVEV (reference sequence). The CDR3 totals 14 residues. Trimming at V came to 5 bases and at J to 5 bases, leaving 6 bases not matched to a gene. Here the CDR3 DNA reads TGTGCCAGCAGTCCATCAGGACTAGCGGAGACCCAGTACTTC. Its translation: CASSPSGLAETQYF.

The genes are TRBV7-6 and TRBJ2-1; the D gene is possibly TRBD2 (6 bases). Germline V gene data show CDR1 as SGHVS and CDR2 as FNYEAQ. CDR3 size: 14 residues. The ends were cut back, 5 bases at V and 3 bases at J, with 11 bases in the middle. DNA for the CDR3: TGTGCCAGCAGCCAAGAGACTAGCTACAATGAGCAGTTCTTC. Translation: CASSQETSYNEQFF.

The V and J genes are TRBV6-1 and TRBJ2-7; the D is unclear. Trimming took 0 bases from V and 3 from J, leaving 6 bases between them. Germline V CDR1 and CDR2: MNHNS, SASEGT. The CDR3 has 13 amino acids. The CDR3 spells CASSEAADYEQYF. CDR3 sequence (DNA): TGTGCCAGCAGTGAAGCAGCCGACTACGAGCAGTACTTC.

The chain couples TRBV2 to TRBJ2-4; D unclear. Trimming shortened V by 5 bases and J by 5 bases, and 16 bases separated the two germline ends. CDR1 is SNHLY and CDR2 is FYNNEI in the germline V gene. The CDR3 has 15 amino acids. As DNA, the CDR3 is TGTGCCAGCAGTTTTTCGGAGCAGTCAGAAAACATTCAGTACTTC. Its translation: CASSFSEQSENIQYF.

This clone was seen a handful of times. The chain recombines TRBV2 with TRBJ1-5; 11 nucleotides agree with TRBD1. The CDR3 sequence is 13 residues long. After removal of 1 base from V and 14 bases from J, the junction contained 4 bases not matched to a gene. The V gene's germline CDR1 is SNHLY and CDR2 FYNNEI. CDR3 in DNA: TGTGCCAGCAGTGAAGGGGGACAGGGGGGTGAGCATTTT. Encoded protein: CASSEGGQGGEHF.

The chain recombines TRBV7-9 with TRBJ2-3; D is perhaps TRBD1 (6 bases). Trimming removed 2 bases at V and 3 bases at J, with 6 bases between. The germline CDR1 and CDR2 sequences are SEHNR and FQNEAQ (reference sequence). The CDR3 is 13 amino acids. CDR3 sequence reads: CASSLQGTDTQYF. For the CDR3, the DNA is TGTGCCAGCAGCTTACAGGGGACAGATACGCAGTATTTT.

The rearrangement joins TRBV11-2 to TRBJ1-1; 8 bases map to TRBD1. CDR1 is SGHAT, CDR2 FQNNGV, per germline. This CDR3 has 14 residues. V trimming: 3 bases; J trimming: 3 bases; junction bases outside the gene matches: 3. The CDR3 spells CASSLRQGHTEAFF. In nucleotides, the CDR3 is TGTGCCAGCAGCTTGCGACAGGGGCACACTGAAGCTTTCTTT.

The chain carries TRBV6-5 and TRBJ1-5, with 7 nucleotides matching TRBD1. The CDR3 consists of 15 residues. The V and J ends lost 5 bases and 5 bases, in that order; junction bases with no gene match: 9. In germline, CDR1 is MNHEY, CDR2 SVGAGI. The CDR3 DNA reads as TGTGCCAGCAGTCCTCGGGACAGCTACTATCAGCCCCAGCATTTT. This sequence encodes CASSPRDSYYQPQHF.

The chain has TRBV19 and TRBJ1-3; perhaps TRBD1 as D (6 bases). With 6 bases removed from V and 2 bases from J, the gap between germline ends came to 17 bases. CDR1 LNHDA and CDR2 SQIVND come from the germline V gene (reference sequence). The CDR3 runs 16 residues. CDR3: CASSNTGTITGNTIYF. In DNA form, the CDR3 reads TGTGCCAGTAGCAATACAGGGACCATCACTGGAAACACCATATATTTT.

This clone has only a few counts. The gene calls are TRBV5-1 and TRBJ1-5; D may be TRBD1 (5 bases). Germline V lookup: CDR1 SGHRS, CDR2 YFSETQ. The CDR3 runs 15 residues. V shed 1 base and J shed 4 bases, with 12 bases lying between them. Written as DNA, the CDR3 is TGCGCCAGCAGCTTGAACGGGGGATCAAATCAGCCCCAGCATTTT. It yields the protein CASSLNGGSNQPQHF.

The rearrangement uses TRBV19 and TRBJ2-7; the D gene is possibly TRBD2 (5 bases). Germline CDR1 is LNHDA and CDR2 is SQIVND (reference sequence). The length of the CDR3 is 15 residues. V was pared by 6 bases and J by 5 bases, with 20 bases between. The CDR3 bases are TGTGCCAGTAGCTCCCTCCGTGGAGGTGTCAACGAGCAGTACTTC. This codes for CASSSLRGGVNEQYF. The full variable domain, in which reference TRBV19 and TRBJ2-7 provide the parts outside the CDR3, is DGGITQSPKYLFRKEGQNVTLSCEQNLNHDAMYWYRQDPGQGLRLIYYSQIVNDFQKGDIAEGYSVSREKKESFPLTVTSAQKNPTAFYLCASSSLRGGVNEQYFGPGTRLTVT.

This clone was picked up a small number of times. V is TRBV25-1 and J is TRBJ1-3, with TRBD1 matching 7 bases. V was pared by 4 bases and J by 5 bases, with 2 bases of the junction left unmatched. The CDR3 extends over 13 amino acids. Looked up from germline, CDR1 is MGHDK and CDR2 is SYGVNS. CDR3 residues: CASSGQGRNTIYF. CDR3 coding DNA: TGTGCCAGCAGTGGACAGGGTCGAAACACCATATATTTT. Filled out from reference TRBV25-1 and TRBJ1-3, the complete variable domain reads EADIYQTPRYLVIGTGKKITLECSQTMGHDKMYWYQQDPGMELHLIHYSYGVNSTEKGDLSSESTVSRIRTEHFPLTLESARPSHTSQYLCASSGQGRNTIYFGEGSWLTVV.

The rearrangement uses TRBV10-3 and TRBJ2-7; 9 nucleotides agree with TRBD2. The CDR3 runs to 16 residues. J lost 3 bases, V lost 0 bases, and 6 bases had no gene match. Per germline, CDR1 ENHRY and CDR2 SYGVKD. Written as DNA, the CDR3 is TGTGCCATCAGTGAGTCCTTAGCGGGAGAGGTCTACGAGCAGTACTTC. Encoded protein: CAISESLAGEVYEQYF.